The sequence of this T cell receptor (beta chain) was determined in a study of shared clonotypes between healthy human individuals. Study background: Aged 18 to 49, the donors were a couple of women and three men.

The CDR3 is made up of 14 amino acids. V lost 5 bases and J lost 1, with 11 bases in between. Per germline, CDR1 SGHTA and CDR2 FQGNSA. The data were produced by immunoSEQ multiplex PCR, yet TCRdb's version contains in-frame clones alone and is incomplete. This sample has over 2 million clones, with 80% to 95% found just once. Worth noting for this clone: Its antigen is as yet unknown. This CDR3 is also generated by other DNA sequences in the sample.

Regarding the study as a whole: Larger richness was generally estimated for naive than memory subsets. Rarefaction gave evidence that sorted-subset sequencing remained incomplete despite large depth. Clonotypes which were not shared had lower generation probabilities than clonotypes that all four donors shared.

The receptor comes from a man younger than 30 in good health. Some clones in this sample may be carry-over from other donors' samples. The source material was naive CD4+ T cells from PBMCs. Subset reported: CD45RA+ positively selected. V and J are TRBV7-2 and TRBJ1-1; D is undetermined. Here the CDR3 reads CASSLAGRNTEAFF. The CDR3 coding sequence is TGTGCCAGCAGCCTGGCTGGGAGGAACACTGAAGCTTTCTTT.